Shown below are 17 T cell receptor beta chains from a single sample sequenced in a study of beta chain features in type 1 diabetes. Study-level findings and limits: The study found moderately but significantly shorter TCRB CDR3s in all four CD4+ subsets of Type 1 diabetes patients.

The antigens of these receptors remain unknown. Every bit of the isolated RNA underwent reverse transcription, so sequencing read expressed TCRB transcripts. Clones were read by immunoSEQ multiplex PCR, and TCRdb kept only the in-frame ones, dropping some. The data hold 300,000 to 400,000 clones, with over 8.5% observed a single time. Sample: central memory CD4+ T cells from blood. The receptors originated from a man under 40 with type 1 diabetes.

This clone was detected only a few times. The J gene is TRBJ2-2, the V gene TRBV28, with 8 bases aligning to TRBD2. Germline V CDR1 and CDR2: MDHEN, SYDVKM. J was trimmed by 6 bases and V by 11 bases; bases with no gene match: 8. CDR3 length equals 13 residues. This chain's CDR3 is CAGLKTSAGELFF. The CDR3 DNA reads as TGTGCCGGGTTGAAGACTAGCGCCGGGGAGCTGTTTTTT.

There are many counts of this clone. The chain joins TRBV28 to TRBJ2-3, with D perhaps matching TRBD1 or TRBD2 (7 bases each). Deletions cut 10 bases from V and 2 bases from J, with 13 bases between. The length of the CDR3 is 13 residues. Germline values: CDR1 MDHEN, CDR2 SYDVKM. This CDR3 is CATGGGNTDTQYF. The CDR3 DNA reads TGTGCCACAGGGGGGGGAAACACAGATACGCAGTATTTT. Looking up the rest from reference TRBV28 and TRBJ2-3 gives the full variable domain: DVKVTQSSRYLVKRTGEKVFLECVQDMDHENMFWYRQDPGLGLRLIYFSYDVKMKEKGDIPEGYSVSREKKERFSLILESASTNQTSMYLCATGGGNTDTQYFGPGTRLTVL.

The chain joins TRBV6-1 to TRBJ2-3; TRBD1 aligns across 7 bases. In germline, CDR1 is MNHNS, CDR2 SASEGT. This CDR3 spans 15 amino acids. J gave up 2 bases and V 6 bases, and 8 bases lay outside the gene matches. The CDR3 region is CASRETGSTTDTQYF. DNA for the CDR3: TGTGCCAGCAGGGAGACAGGGAGTACCACAGATACGCAGTATTTT.

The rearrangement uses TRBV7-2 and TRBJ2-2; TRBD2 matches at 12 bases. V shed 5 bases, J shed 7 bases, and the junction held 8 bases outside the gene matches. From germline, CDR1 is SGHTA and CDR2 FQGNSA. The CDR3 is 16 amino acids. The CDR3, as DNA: TGTGCCAGCAGCCCGCAAACGACTAGCGGGGGCGGGGAGCTGTTTTTT. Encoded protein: CASSPQTTSGGGELFF.

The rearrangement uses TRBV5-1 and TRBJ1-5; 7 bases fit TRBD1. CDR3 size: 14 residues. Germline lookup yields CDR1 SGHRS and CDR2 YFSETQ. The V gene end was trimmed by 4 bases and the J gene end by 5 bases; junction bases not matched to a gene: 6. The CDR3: CASSTGTVDQPQHF. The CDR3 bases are TGCGCCAGCAGCACCGGGACAGTGGATCAGCCCCAGCATTTT.

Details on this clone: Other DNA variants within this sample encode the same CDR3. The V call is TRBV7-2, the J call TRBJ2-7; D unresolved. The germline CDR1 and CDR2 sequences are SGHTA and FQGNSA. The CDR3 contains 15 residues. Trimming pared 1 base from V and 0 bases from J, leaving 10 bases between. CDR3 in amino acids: CASSLVGGSSYEQYF. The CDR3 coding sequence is TGTGCCAGCAGCTTAGTCGGCGGCAGCTCCTACGAGCAGTACTTC.

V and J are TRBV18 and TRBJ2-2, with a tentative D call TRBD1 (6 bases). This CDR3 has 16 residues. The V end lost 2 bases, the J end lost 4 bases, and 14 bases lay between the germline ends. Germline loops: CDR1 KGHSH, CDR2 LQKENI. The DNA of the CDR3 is TGTGCCAGCTCACCAGCGACAGGTTTTTCCACCGGGGAGCTGTTTTTT. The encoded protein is CASSPATGFSTGELFF.

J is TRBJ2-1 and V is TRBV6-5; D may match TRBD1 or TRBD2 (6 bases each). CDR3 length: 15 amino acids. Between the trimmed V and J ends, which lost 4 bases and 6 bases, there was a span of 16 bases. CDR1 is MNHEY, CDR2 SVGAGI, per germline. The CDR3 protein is CASSFARGRGNEQFF. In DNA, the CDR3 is TGTGCCAGCAGTTTCGCGCGGGGCAGGGGCAATGAGCAGTTCTTC.

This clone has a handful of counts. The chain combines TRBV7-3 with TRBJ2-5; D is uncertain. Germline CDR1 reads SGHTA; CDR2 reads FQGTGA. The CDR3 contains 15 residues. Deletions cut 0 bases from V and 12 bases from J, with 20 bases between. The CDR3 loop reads CASSLTREMGTPKYF. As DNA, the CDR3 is TGTGCCAGCAGCTTAACGCGTGAAATGGGTACACCCAAGTACTTC.

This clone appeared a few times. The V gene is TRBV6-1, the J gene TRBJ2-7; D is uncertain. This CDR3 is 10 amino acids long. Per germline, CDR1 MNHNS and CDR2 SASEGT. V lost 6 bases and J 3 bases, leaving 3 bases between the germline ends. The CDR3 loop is CASRIYEQYF. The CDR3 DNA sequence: TGTGCCAGCAGAATCTACGAGCAGTACTTC.

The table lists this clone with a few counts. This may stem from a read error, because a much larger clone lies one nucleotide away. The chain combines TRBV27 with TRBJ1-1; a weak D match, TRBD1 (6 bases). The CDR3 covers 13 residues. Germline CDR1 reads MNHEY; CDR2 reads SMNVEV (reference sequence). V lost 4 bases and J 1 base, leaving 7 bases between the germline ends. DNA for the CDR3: TGTGCCAGCAGTTACAGGGAGAACACTGAAGCTTTCTTT. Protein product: CASSYRENTEAFF.

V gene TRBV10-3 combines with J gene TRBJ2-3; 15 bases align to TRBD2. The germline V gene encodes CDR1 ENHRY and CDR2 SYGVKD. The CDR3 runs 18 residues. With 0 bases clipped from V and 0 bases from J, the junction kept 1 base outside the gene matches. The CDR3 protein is CAISESGTSGRSTDTQYF. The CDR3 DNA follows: TGTGCCATCAGTGAGTCCGGGACTAGCGGGAGGAGCACAGATACGCAGTATTTT.

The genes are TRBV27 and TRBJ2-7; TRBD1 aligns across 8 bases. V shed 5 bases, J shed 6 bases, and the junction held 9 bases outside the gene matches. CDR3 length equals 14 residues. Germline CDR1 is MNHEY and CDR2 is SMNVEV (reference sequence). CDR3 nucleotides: TGTGCCAGCAGTCACCGGGACAGGCCCTCCGAGCAGTACTTC. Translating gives CASSHRDRPSEQYF.

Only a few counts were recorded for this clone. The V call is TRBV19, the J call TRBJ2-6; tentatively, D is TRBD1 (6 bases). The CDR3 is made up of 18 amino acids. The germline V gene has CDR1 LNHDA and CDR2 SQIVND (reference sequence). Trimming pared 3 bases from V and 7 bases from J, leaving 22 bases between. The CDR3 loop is CASSMLGTTYSRANVLTF. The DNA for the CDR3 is TGTGCCAGTAGTATGTTGGGGACAACCTACTCTCGTGCCAACGTCCTGACTTTC.

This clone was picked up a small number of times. Here the CDR3 DNA reads TGTGCCAGCAGATTCCAACTAGCGGCCTACGAGCAGTACTTC. It encodes CASRFQLAAYEQYF. The V and J genes are TRBV6-5 and TRBJ2-7; 8 bases fit TRBD2. The germline V gene encodes CDR1 MNHEY and CDR2 SVGAGI. V shed 6 bases, J shed 2 bases, and the junction held 6 bases outside the gene matches. The CDR3 is made up of 14 amino acids.

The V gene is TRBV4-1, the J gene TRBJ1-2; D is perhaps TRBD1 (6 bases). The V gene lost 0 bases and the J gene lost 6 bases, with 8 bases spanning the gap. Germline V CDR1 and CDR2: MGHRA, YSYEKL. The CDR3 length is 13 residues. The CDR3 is CASSQDWTDGYTF. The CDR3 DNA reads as TGCGCCAGCAGCCAAGATTGGACAGATGGCTACACCTTC.

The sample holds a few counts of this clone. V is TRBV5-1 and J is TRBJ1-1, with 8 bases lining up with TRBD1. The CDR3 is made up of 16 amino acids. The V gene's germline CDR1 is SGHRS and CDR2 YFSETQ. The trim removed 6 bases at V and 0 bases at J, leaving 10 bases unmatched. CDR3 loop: CASTSVTGVLNTEAFF. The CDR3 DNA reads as TGCGCCAGCACCTCAGTGACAGGGGTCTTGAACACTGAAGCTTTCTTT.